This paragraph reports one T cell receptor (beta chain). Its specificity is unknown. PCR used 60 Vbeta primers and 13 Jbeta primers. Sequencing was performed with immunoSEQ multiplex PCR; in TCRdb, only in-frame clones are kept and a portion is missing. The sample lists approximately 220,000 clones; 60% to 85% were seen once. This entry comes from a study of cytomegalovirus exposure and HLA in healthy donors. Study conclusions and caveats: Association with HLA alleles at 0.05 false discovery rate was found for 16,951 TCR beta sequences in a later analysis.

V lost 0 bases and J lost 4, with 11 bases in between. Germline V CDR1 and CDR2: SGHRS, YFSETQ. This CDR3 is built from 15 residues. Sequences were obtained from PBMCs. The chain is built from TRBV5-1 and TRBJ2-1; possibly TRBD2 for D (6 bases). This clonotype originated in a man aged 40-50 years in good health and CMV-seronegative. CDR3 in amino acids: CASSLAGTYYNEQFF. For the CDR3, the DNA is TGCGCCAGCAGCTTGGCCGGGACTTATTACAATGAGCAGTTCTTC.